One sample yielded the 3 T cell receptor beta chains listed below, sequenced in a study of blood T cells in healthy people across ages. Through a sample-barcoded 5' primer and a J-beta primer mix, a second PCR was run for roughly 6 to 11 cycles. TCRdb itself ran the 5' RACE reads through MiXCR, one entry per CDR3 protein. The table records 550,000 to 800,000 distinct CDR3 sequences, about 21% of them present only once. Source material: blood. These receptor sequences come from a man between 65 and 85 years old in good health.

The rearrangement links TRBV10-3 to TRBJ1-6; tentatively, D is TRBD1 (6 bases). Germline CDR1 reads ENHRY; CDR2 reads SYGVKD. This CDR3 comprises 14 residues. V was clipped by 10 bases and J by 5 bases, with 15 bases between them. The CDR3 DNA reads TGTGCCACCCGGGGGTCAGGGGATAATTCACCCCTCCACTTT. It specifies CATRGSGDNSPLHF.

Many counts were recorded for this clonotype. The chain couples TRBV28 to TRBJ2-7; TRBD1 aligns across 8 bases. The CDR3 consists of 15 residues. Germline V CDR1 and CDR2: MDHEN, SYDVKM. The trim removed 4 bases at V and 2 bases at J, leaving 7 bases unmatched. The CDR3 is CASSSPGTGTYEQYF. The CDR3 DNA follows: TGTGCCAGCAGTTCGCCCGGGACAGGTACCTACGAGCAGTACTTC.

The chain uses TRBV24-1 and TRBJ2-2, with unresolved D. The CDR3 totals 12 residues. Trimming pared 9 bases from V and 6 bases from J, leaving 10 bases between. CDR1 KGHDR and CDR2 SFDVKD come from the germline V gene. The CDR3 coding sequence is TGTGCCACCGCTTCCGGTTCCGGGGAGCTGTTTTTT. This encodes CATASGSGELFF.